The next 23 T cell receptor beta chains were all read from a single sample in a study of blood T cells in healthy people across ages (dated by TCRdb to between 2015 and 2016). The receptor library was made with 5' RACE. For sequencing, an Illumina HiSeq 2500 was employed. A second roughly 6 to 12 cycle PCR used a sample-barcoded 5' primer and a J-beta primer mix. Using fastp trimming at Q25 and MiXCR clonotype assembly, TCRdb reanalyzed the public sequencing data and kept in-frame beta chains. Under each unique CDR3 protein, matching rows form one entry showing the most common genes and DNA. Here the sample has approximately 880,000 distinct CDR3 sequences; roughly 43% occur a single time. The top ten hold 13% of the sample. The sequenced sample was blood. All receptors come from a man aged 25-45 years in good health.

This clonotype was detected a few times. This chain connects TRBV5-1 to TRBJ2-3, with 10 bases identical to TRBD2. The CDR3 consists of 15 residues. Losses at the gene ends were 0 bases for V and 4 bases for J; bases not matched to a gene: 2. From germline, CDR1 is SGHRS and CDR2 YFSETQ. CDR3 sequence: CASSLGGTSADTQYF. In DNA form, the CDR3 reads TGCGCCAGCAGCTTGGGGGGGACTAGCGCAGATACGCAGTATTTT.

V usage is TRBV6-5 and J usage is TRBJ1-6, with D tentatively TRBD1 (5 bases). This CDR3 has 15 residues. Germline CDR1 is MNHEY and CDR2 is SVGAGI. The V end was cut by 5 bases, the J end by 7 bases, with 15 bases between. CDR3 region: CASSGQGRVNSPLHF. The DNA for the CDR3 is TGTGCCAGCAGTGGCCAGGGACGGGTAAATTCACCCCTCCACTTT.

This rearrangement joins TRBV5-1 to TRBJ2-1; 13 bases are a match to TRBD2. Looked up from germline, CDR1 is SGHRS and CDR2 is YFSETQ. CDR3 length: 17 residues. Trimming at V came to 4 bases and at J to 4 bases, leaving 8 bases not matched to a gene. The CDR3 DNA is TGCGCCAGCAGCCCCGGACTAGCGGGGGCCTTTTACAATGAGCAGTTCTTC. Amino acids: CASSPGLAGAFYNEQFF.

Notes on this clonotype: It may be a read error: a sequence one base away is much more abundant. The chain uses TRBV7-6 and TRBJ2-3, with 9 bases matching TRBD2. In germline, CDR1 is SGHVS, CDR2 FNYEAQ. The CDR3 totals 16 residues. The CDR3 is CTSSFSSGEVTDTQYF. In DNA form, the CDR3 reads TGTACCAGCAGCTTCTCTAGCGGGGAAGTCACAGATACGCAGTATTTT.

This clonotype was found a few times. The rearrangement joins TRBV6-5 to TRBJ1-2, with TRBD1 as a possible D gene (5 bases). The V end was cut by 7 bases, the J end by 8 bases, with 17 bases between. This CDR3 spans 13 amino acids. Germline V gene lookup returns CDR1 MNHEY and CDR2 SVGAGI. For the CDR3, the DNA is TGTGCCAGCACCCCGGGAGACAGCGGCGGCTACACCTTC. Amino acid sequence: CASTPGDSGGYTF.

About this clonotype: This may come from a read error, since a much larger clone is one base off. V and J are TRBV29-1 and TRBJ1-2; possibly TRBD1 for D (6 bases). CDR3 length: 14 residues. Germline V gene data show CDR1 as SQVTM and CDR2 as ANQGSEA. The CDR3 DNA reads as TGCAGCGTCATTACAGGGAGAGCTAACCATGGCTACACCTTC. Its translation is CSVITGRANHGYTF.

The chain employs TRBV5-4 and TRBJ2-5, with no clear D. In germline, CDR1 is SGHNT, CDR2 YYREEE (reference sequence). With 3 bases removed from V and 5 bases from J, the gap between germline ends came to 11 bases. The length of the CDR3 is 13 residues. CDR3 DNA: TGTGCCAGCAGCTCATTCTTGGGTGAGACCCAGTACTTC. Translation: CASSSFLGETQYF.

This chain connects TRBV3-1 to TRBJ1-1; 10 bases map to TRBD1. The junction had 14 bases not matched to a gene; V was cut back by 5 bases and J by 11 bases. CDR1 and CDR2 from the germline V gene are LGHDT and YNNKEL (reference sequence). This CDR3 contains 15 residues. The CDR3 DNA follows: TGTGCCAGCAGCGCCCAGGACAGGGGGTCTTATTTGGCTTTCTTT. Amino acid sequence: CASSAQDRGSYLAFF. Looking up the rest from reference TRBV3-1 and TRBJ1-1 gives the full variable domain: DTAVSQTPKYLVTQMGNDKSIKCEQNLGHDTMYWYKQDSKKFLKIMFSYNNKELIINETVPNRFSPKSPDKAHLNLHINSLELGDSAVYFCASSAQDRGSYLAFFGQGTRLTVV.

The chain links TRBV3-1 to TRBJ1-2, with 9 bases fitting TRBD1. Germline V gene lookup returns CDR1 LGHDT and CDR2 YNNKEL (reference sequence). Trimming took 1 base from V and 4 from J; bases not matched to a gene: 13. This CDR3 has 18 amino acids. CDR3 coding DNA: TGTGCCAGCAGCCAAGCCCCGGGACAGGGTACGGGCGTCTATGGCTACACCTTC. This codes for CASSQAPGQGTGVYGYTF.

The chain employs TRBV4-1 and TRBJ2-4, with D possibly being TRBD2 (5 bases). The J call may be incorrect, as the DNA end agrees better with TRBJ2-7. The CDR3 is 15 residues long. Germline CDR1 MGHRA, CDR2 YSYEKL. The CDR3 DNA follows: TGCGCCAGCAGCCAAGTGGCGGGCAGTCGATACGAGCAGTACTTC. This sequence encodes CASSQVAGSRYEQYF.

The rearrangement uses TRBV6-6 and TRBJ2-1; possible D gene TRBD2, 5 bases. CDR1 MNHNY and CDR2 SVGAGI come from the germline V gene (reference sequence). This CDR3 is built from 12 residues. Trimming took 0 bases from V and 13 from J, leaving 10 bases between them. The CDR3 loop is CASSYSSETQFF. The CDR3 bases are TGTGCCAGCAGTTACTCTAGCGAGACCCAGTTCTTC.

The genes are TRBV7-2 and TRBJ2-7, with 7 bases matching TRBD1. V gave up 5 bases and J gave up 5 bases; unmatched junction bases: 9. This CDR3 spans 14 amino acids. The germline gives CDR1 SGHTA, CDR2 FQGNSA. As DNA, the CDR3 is TGTGCCAGCAGCCCGACTCCCAGGGGGAACGAGCAGTACTTC. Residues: CASSPTPRGNEQYF. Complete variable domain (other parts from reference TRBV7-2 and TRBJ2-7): GAGVSQSPSNKVTEKGKDVELRCDPISGHTALYWYRQSLGQGLEFLIYFQGNSAPDKSGLPSDRFSAERTGGSVSTLTIQRTQQEDSAVYLCASSPTPRGNEQYFGPGTRLTVT.

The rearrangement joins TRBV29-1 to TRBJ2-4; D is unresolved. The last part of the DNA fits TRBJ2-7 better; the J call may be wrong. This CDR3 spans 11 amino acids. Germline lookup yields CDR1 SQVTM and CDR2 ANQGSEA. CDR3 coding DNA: TGCAGCGTTGTGGGGACCTACGAGCAGTACTTC. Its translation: CSVVGTYEQYF.

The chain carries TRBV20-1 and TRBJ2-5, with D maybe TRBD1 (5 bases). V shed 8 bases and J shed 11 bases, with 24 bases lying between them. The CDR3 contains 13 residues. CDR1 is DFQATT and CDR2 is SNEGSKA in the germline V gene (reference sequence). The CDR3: CSTQGGFYEGQYF. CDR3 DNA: TGCAGTACCCAGGGCGGCTTCTACGAAGGGCAGTACTTC.

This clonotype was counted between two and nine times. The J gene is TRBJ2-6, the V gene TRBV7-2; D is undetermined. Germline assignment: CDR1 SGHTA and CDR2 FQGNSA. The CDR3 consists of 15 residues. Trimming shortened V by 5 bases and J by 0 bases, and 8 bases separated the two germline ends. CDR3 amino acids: CASSPHDSGANVLTF. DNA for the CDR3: TGTGCCAGCAGCCCCCACGACTCTGGGGCCAACGTCCTGACTTTC.

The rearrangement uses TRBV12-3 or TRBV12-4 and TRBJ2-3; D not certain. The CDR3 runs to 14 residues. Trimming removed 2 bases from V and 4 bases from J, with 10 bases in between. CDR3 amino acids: CASSLTVTADTQYF. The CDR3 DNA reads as TGTGCCAGCAGTTTAACAGTGACCGCAGATACGCAGTATTTT.

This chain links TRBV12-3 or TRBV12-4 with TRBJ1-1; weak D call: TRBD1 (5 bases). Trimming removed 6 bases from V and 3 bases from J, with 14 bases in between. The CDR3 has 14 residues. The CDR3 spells CASSLPGGYTEAFF. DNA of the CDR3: TGTGCCAGCAGCCTCCCGGGGGGGTACACTGAAGCTTTCTTT.

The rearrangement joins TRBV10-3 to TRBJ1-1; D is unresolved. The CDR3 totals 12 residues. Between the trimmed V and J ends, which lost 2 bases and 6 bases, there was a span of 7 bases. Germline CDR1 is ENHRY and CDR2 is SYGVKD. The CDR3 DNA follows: TGTGCCATCAGTGAGAGTTTGTCTGAAGCTTTCTTT. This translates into CAISESLSEAFF.

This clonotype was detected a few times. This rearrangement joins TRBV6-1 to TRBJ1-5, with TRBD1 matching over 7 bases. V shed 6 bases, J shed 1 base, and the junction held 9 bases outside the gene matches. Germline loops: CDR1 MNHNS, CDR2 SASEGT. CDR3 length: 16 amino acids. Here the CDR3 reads CASSPTDRASNQPQHF. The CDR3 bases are TGTGCCAGCAGCCCGACTGACAGGGCGAGCAATCAGCCCCAGCATTTT.

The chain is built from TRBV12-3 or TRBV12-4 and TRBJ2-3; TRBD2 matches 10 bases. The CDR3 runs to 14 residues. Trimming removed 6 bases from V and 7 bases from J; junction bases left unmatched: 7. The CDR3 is CASSPLAGRHTQYF. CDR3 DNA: TGTGCCAGCAGCCCACTAGCGGGGAGGCATACGCAGTATTTT.

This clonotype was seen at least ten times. The CDR3 DNA reads TGTGCCAGCAGACCATCAGACAGGCCCAAAAACATTCAGTACTTC. Its translation is CASRPSDRPKNIQYF. The chain couples TRBV12-3 or TRBV12-4 to TRBJ2-4; D possibly corresponds to TRBD1 (6 bases). This CDR3 region has 15 residues. V was shortened by 6 bases and J by 2 bases, with 14 bases between the two germline ends.

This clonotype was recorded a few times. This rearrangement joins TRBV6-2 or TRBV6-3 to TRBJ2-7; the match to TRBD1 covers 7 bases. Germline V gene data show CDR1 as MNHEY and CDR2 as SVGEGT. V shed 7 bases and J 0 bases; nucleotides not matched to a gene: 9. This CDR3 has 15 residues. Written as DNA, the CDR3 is TGTGCCAGCAAACCCGACAGGGTCAACTCCTACGAGCAGTACTTC. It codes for CASKPDRVNSYEQYF.

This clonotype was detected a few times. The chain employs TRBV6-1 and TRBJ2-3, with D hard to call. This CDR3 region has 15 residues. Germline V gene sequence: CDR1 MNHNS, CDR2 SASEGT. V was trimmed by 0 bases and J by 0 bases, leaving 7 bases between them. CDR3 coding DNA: TGTGCCAGCAGTGAAGCAAAGGGTAGCACAGATACGCAGTATTTT. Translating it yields CASSEAKGSTDTQYF.